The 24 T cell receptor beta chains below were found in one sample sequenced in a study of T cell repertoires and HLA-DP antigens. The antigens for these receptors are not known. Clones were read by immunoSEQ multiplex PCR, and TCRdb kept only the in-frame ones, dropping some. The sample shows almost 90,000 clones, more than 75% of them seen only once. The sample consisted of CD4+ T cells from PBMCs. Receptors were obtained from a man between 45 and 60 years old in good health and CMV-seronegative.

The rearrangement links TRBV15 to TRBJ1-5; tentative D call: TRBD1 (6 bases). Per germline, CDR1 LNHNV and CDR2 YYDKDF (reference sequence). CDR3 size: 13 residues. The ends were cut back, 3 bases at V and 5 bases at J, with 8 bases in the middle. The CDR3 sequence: CATSRDRDQPQHF. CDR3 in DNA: TGTGCCACCAGCAGGGACAGAGATCAGCCCCAGCATTTT. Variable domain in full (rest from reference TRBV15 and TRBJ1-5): DAMVIQNPRYQVTQFGKPVTLSCSQTLNHNVMYWYQQKSSQAPKLLFHYYDKDFNNEADTPDNFQSRRPNTSFCFLDIRSPGLGDTAMYLCATSRDRDQPQHFGDGTRLSIL.

The CDR3 loop reads CAWSGGHRGAEAFF. The CDR3 coding sequence is TGTGCCTGGAGTGGGGGACACCGTGGCGCTGAAGCTTTCTTT. The rearrangement links TRBV30 to TRBJ1-1; tentatively, D is TRBD1 (6 bases). This CDR3 comprises 14 residues. Per the germline V gene, CDR1 is GTSNPN and CDR2 is SVGIG (reference sequence). Between the trimmed V and J ends, which lost 1 base and 6 bases, there was a span of 15 bases.

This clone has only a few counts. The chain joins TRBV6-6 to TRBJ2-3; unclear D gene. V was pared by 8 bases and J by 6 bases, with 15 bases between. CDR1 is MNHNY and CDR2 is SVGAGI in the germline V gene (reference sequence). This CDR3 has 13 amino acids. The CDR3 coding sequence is TGTGCCAGCCGAATAGTGAGATCCGATACGCAGTATTTT. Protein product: CASRIVRSDTQYF.

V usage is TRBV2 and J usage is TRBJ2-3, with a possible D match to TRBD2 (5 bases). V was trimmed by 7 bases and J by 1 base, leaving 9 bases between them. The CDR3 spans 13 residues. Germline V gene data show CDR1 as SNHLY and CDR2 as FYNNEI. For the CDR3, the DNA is TGTGCCAGCATGGAGGAACGCACAGATACGCAGTATTTT. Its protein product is CASMEERTDTQYF. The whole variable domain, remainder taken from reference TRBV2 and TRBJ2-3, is EPEVTQTPSHQVTQMGQEVILRCVPISNHLYFYWYRQILGQKVEFLVSFYNNEISEKSEIFDDQFSVERPDGSNFTLKIRSTKLEDSAMYFCASMEERTDTQYFGPGTRLTVL.

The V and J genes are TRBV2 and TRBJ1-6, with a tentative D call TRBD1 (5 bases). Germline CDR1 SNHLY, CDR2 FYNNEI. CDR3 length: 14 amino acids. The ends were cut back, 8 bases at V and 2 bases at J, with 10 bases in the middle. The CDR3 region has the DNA TGTGCCAGCGCTAGGGACCCCTATAATTCACCCCTCCACTTT. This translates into CASARDPYNSPLHF.

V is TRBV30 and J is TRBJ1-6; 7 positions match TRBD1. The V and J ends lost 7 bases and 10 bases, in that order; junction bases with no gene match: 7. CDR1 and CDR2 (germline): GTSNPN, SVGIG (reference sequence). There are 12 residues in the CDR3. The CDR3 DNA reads TGTGCCTTCGGCAGGGGGGTCTCACCCCTCCACTTT. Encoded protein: CAFGRGVSPLHF.

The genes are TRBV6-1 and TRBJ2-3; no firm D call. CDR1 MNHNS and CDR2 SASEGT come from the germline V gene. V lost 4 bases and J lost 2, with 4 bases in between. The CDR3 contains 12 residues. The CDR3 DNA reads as TGTGCCAGCAGTGTCCTCACAGATACGCAGTATTTT. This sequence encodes CASSVLTDTQYF.

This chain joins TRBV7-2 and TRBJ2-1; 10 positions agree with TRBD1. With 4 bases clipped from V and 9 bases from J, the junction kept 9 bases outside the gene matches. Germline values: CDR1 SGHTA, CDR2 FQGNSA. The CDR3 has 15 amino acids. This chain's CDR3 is CASSSFETGGSEQFF. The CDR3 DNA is TGTGCCAGCAGCTCCTTCGAGACAGGGGGCAGTGAGCAGTTCTTC.

CDR3 residues: CASKLALYNEQFF. CDR3 nucleotide sequence: TGTGCCAGCAAACTAGCGCTCTACAATGAGCAGTTCTTC. The gene calls are TRBV2 and TRBJ2-1, with 7 bases lining up with TRBD2. The germline V gene encodes CDR1 SNHLY and CDR2 FYNNEI. V lost 7 bases to trimming and J lost 3 bases; unmatched junction nucleotides: 3. CDR3 length: 13 residues.

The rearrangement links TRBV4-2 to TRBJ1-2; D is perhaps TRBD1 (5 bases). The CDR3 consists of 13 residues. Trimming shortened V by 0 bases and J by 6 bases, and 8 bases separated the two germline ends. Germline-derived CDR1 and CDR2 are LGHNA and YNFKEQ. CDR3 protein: CASSQERGNGYTF. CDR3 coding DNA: TGTGCCAGCAGCCAAGAACGGGGGAATGGCTACACCTTC.

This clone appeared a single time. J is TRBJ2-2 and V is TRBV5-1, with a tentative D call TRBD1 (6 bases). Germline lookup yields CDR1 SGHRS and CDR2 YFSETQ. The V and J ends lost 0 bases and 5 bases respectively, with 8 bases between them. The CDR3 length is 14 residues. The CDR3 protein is CASSLAGTTGELFF. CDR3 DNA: TGCGCCAGCAGCTTGGCCGGGACAACCGGGGAGCTGTTTTTT.

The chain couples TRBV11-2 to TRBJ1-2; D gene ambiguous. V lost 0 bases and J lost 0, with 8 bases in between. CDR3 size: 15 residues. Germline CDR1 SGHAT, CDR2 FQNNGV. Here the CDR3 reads CASSLDRVTNYGYTF. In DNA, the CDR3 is TGTGCCAGCAGCTTAGATCGGGTGACTAACTATGGCTACACCTTC.

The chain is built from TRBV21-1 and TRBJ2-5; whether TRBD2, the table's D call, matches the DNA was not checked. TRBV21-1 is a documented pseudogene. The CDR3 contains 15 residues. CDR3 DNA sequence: TGTGCCAGCAGCAAAGGTGGGACTAGCCAAGAGACCCAGTACTTC. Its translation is CASSKGGTSQETQYF.

The CDR3 region is CASSGLAGGLINEQFF. The CDR3 DNA follows: TGTGCCAGCAGTGGGCTAGCGGGAGGGTTAATCAATGAGCAGTTCTTC. J is TRBJ2-1 and V is TRBV7-2, with 12 nucleotides matching TRBD2. Germline values: CDR1 SGHTA, CDR2 FQGNSA. The CDR3 is 16 amino acids. Trimming at V came to 6 bases and at J to 6 bases, leaving 9 bases not matched to a gene.

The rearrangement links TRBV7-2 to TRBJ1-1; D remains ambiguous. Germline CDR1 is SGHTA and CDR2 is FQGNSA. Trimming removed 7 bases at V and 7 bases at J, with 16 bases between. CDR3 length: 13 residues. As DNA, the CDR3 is TGTGCCAGCACCCCCGTTGGTGGGAATGAAGCTTTCTTT. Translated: CASTPVGGNEAFF.

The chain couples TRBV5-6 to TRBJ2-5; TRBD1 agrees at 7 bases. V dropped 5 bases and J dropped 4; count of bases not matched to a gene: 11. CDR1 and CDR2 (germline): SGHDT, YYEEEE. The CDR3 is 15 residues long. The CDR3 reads CASSQTQTGRETQYF. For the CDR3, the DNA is TGTGCCAGCAGTCAAACCCAGACAGGGCGAGAGACCCAGTACTTC.

The CDR3: CASSQMRMNTGELFF. As DNA, the CDR3 is TGCGCCAGCAGCCAAATGCGGATGAACACCGGGGAGCTGTTTTTT. The rearrangement uses TRBV4-1 and TRBJ2-2, with D hard to call. The CDR3 length is 15 residues. CDR1 MGHRA and CDR2 YSYEKL come from the germline V gene. The germline V and J ends were trimmed by 2 bases and 1 base, with 8 bases remaining between them.

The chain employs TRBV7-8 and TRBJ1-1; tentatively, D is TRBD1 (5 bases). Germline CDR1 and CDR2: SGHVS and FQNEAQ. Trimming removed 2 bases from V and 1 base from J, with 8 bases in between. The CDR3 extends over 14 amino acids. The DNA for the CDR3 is TGTGCCAGCAGCTTAATGAGGGGGAACACTGAAGCTTTCTTT. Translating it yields CASSLMRGNTEAFF.

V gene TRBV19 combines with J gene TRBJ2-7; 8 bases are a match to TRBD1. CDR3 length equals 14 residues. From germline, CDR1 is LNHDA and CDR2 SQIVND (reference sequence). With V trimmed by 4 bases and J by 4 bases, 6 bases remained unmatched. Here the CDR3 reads CASSRQGSAYEQYF. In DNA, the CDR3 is TGTGCCAGTAGTAGACAGGGGAGTGCGTACGAGCAGTACTTC.

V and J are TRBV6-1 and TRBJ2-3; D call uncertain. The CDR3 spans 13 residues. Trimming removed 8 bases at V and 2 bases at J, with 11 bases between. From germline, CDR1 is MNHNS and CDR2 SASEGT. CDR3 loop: CASLYGYTDTQYF. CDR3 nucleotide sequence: TGTGCCAGCTTGTACGGGTACACAGATACGCAGTATTTT.

The CDR3 DNA follows: TGCGCCAGCAGCCGCCGGCAGGGAGTAGCAGAGACCCAGTACTTC. Translation gives CASSRRQGVAETQYF. This chain uses TRBV5-1 with TRBJ2-5, with D tentatively TRBD1 or TRBD2 (5 bases each). Germline V gene lookup returns CDR1 SGHRS and CDR2 YFSETQ. This CDR3 spans 15 amino acids. Trimming stripped 4 bases from V and 4 bases from J, with 17 bases between.

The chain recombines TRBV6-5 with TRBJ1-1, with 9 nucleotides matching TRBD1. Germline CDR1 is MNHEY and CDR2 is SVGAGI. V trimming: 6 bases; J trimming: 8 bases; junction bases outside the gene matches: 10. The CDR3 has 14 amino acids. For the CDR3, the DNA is TGTGCCAGCAGCCCCGGGACAGGGCCAGGGGAAGCTTTCTTT. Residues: CASSPGTGPGEAFF.

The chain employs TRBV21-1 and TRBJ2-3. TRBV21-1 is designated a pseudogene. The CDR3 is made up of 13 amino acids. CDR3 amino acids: CASSKPRWDTQYF. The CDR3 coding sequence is TGTGCCAGCAGCAAACCCCGCTGGGATACGCAGTATTTT.

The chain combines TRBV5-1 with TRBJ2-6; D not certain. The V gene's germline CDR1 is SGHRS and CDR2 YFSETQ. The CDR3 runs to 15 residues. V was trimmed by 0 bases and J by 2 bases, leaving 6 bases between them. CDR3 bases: TGCGCCAGCAGCTTGGGGTCCCCTGGGGCCAACGTCCTGACTTTC. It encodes CASSLGSPGANVLTF.